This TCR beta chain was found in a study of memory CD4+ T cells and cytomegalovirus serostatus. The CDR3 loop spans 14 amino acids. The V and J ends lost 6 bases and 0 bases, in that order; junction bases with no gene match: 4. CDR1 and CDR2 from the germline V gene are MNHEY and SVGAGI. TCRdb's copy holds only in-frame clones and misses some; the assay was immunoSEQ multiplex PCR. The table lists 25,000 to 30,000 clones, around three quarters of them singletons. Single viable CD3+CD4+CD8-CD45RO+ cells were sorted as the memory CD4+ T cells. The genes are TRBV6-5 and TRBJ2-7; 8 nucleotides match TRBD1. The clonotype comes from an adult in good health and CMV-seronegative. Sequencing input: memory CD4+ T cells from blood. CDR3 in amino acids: CASRIGQGSYEQYF. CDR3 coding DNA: TGTGCCAGCAGAATAGGACAGGGCTCCTACGAGCAGTACTTC.